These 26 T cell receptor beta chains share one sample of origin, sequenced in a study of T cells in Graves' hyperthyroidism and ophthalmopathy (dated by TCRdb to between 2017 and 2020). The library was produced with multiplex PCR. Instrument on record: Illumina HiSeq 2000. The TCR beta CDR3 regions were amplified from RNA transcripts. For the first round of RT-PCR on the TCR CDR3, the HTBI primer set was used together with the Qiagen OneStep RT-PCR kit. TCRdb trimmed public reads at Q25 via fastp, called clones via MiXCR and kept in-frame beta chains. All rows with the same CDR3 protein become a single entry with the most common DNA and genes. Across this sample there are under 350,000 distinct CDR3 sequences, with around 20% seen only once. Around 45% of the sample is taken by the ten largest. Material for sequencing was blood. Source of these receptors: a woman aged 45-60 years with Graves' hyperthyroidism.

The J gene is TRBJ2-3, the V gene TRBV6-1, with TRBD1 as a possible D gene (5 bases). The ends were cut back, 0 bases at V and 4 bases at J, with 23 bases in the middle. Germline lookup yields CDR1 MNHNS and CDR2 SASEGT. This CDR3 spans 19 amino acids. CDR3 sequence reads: CASSEAAYEAGMSSDTQYF. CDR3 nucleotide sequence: TGTGCCAGCAGTGAAGCGGCCTATGAGGCAGGGATGTCCTCAGATACGCAGTATTTT.

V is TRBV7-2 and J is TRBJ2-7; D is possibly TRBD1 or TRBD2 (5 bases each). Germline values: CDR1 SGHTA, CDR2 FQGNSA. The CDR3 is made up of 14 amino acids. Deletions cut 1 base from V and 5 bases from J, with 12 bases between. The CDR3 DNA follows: TGTGCCAGCAGCTTAGTGAGGGGTGTCCACGAGCAGTACTTC. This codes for CASSLVRGVHEQYF.

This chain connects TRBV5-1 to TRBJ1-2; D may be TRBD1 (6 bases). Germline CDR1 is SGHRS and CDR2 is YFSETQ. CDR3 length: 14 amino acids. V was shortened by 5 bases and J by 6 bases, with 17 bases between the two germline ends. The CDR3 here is CASSSVGGRDGYTF. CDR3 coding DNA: TGCGCCAGCAGTTCGGTGGGGGGCAGGGATGGCTACACCTTC.

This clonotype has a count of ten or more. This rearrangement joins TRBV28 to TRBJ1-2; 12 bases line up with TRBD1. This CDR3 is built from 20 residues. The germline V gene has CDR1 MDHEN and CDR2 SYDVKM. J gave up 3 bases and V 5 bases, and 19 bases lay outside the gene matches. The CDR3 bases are TGTGCCAGCAGTCCTTCCCGGGACAGGGGGCGAGATCCCTTTTACTATGGCTACACCTTC. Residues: CASSPSRDRGRDPFYYGYTF.

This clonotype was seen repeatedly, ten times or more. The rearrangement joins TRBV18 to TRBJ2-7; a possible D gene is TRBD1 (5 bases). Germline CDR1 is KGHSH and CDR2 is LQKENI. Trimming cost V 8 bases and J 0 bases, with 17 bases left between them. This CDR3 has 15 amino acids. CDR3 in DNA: TGTGCCAGCCTTTCGACAGCCACAAGCTCCTACGAGCAGTACTTC. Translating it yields CASLSTATSSYEQYF.

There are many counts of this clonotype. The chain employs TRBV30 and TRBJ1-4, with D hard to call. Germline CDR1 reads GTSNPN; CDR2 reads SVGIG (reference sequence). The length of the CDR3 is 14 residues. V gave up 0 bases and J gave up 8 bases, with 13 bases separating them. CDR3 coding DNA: TGTGCCTGGAGTGTCTACAGAGGTAGCGAAAAACTGTTTTTT. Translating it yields CAWSVYRGSEKLFF.

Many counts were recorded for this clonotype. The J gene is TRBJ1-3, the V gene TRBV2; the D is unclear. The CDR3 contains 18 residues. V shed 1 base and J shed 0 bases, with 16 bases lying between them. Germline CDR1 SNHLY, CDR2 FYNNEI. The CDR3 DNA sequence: TGTGCCAGCAGTGAAGTCAGGACCACGAGGGTCTCTGGAAACACCATATATTTT. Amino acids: CASSEVRTTRVSGNTIYF.

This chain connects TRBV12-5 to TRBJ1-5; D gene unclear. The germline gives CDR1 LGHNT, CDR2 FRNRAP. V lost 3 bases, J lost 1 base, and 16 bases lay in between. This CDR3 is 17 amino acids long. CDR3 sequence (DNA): TGTGCTAGTGGTTTAGGCCCCGGACCAAACAGCAATCAGCCCCAGCATTTT. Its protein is CASGLGPGPNSNQPQHF.

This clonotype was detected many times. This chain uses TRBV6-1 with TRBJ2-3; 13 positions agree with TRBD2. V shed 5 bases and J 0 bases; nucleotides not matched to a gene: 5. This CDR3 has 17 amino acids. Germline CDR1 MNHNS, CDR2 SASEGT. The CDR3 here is CASSPGLAGASTDTQYF. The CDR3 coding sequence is TGTGCCAGCAGTCCTGGACTAGCGGGAGCTAGCACAGATACGCAGTATTTT.

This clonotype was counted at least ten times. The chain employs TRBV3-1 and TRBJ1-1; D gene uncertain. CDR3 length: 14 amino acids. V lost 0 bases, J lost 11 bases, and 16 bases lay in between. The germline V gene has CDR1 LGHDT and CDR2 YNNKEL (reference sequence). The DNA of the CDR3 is TGTGCCAGCAGCCAAGATTTGGCCTCCCTGGAGGCTTTCTTT. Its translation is CASSQDLASLEAFF. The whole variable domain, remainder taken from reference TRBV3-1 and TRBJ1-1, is DTAVSQTPKYLVTQMGNDKSIKCEQNLGHDTMYWYKQDSKKFLKIMFSYNNKELIINETVPNRFSPKSPDKAHLNLHINSLELGDSAVYFCASSQDLASLEAFFGQGTRLTVV.

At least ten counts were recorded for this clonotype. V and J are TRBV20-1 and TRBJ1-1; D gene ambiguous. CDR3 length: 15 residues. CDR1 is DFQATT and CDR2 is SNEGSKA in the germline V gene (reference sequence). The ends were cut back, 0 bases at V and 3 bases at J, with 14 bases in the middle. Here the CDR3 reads CSARDPRGWDTEAFF. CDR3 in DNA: TGCAGTGCTAGAGATCCGCGGGGTTGGGACACTGAAGCTTTCTTT.

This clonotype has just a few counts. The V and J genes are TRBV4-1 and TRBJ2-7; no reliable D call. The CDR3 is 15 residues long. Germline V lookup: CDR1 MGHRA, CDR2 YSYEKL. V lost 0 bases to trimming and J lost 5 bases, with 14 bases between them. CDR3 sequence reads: CASSQEGGPKDEQYF. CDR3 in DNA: TGCGCCAGCAGCCAAGAGGGCGGCCCGAAAGACGAGCAGTACTTC.

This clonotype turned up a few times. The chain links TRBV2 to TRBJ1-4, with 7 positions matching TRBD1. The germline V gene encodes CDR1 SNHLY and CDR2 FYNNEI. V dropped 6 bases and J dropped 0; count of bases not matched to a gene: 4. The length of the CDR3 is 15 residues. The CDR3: CASRSDRATNEKLFF. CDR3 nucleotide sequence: TGTGCCAGCAGATCCGACAGGGCAACTAATGAAAAACTGTTTTTT.

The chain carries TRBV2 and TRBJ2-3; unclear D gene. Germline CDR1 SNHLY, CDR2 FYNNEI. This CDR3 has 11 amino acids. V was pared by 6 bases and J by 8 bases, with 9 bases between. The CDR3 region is CASSPSVTQYF. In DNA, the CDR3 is TGTGCCAGCAGCCCATCGGTTACGCAGTATTTT.

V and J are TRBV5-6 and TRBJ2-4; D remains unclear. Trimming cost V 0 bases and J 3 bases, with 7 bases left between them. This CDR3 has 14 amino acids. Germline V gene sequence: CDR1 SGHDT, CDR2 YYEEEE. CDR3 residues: CASSLGTVKNIQYF. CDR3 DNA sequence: TGTGCCAGCAGCTTGGGGACGGTCAAAAACATTCAGTACTTC.

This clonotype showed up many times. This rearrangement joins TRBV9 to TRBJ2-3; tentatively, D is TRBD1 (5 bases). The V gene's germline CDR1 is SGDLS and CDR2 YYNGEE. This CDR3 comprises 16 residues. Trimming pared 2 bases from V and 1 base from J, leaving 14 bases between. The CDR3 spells CASSVRSDIRTDTQYF. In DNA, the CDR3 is TGTGCCAGCAGCGTTCGCTCGGACATCCGCACAGATACGCAGTATTTT.

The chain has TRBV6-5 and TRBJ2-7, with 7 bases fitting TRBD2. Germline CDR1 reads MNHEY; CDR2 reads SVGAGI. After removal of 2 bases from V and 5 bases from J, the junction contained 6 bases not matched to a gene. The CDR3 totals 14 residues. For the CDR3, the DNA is TGTGCCAGCAGTTACCCCGGGACTATAAACGAGCAGTACTTC. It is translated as CASSYPGTINEQYF.

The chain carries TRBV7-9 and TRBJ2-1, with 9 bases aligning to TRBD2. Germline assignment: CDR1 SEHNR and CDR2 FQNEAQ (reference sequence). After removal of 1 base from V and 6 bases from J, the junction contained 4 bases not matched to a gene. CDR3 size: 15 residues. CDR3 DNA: TGTGCCAGCAGCTTAGGGACTAGCGTAGCCAATGAGCAGTTCTTC. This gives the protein CASSLGTSVANEQFF.

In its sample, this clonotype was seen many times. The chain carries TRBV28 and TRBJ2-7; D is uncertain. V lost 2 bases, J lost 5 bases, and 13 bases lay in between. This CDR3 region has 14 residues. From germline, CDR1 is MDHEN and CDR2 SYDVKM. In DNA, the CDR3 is TGTGCCAGCAGTTTACCTACACGTAGAGACGAGCAGTACTTC. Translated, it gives CASSLPTRRDEQYF.

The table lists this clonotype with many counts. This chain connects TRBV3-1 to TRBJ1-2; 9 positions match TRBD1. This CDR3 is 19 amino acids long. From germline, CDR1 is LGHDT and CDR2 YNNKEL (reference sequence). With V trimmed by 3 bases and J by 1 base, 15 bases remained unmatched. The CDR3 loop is CASSHWDRARSLNNYGYTF. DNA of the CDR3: TGTGCCAGCAGCCACTGGGACAGGGCTAGATCGTTAAATAACTATGGCTACACCTTC.

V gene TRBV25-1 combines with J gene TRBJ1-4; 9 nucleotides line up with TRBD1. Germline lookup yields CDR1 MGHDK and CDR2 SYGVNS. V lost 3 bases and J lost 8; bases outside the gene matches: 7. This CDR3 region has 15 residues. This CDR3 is CASSELGQGEEKLFF. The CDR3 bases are TGTGCCAGCAGTGAGCTGGGACAGGGTGAGGAAAAACTGTTTTTT.

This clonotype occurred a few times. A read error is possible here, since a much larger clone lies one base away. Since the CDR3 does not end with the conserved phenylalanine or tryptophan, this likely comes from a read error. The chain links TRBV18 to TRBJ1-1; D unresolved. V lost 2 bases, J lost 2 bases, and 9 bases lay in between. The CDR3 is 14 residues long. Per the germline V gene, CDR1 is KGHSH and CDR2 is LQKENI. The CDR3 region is CASSPFAANTEAFL. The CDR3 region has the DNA TGTGCCAGCTCACCATTCGCTGCTAACACTGAAGCTTTCCTT.

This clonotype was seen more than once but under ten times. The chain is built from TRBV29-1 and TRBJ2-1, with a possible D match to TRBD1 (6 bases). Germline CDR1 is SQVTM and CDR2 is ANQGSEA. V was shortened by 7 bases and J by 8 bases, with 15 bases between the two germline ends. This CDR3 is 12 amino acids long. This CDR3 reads CSAAQGSDEQFF. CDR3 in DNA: TGCAGCGCAGCACAGGGTTCGGATGAGCAGTTCTTC.

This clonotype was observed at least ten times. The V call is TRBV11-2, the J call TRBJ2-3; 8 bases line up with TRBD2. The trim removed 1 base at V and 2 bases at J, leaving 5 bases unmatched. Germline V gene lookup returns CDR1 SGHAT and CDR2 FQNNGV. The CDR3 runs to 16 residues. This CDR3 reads CASSLVFSGDTDTQYF. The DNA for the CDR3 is TGTGCCAGCAGCTTAGTGTTTAGCGGGGACACAGATACGCAGTATTTT.

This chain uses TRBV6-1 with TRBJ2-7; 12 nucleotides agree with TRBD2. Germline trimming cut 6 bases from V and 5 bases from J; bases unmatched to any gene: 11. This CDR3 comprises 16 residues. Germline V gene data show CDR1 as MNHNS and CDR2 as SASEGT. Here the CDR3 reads CASSLTKTSGRNEQYF. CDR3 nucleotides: TGTGCCAGCAGCCTTACGAAGACTAGCGGGAGAAACGAGCAGTACTTC.

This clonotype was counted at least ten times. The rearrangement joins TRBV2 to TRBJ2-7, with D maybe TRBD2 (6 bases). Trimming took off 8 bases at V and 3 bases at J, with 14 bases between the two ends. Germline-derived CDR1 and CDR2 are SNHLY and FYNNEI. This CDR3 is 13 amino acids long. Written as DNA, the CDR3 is TGTGCCAGCCTTAGGGACTTGCACTACGAGCAGTACTTC. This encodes CASLRDLHYEQYF. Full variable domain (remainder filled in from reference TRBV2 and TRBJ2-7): EPEVTQTPSHQVTQMGQEVILRCVPISNHLYFYWYRQILGQKVEFLVSFYNNEISEKSEIFDDQFSVERPDGSNFTLKIRSTKLEDSAMYFCASLRDLHYEQYFGPGTRLTVT.